This TCR beta chain was sequenced for a study of molecular identifiers for immune sequencing clone quantification. J lost 2 bases, V lost 0 bases, and 5 bases had no gene match. There are 15 residues in the CDR3. The germline gives CDR1 GTSNPN, CDR2 SVGIG (reference sequence). A remark on this clonotype: Its matching antigen is unknown.

General study findings and limits: Shared barcodes on identical TCR molecules could underestimate the sizes of highly expanded clones. Clones that exceeded 20 RNA copies held over 99% of effector molecules, yet under 1% in naive cells.

The CD8+CD4-CCR7+CD45RA+ phenotype defined the sorted naive CD8 T cells. Each CDR3 protein is one row after TCRdb ran MiXCR on the PCR reads. The sample lists more than 550,000 distinct CDR3 sequences; about 25% were seen once. This clonotype originated in a human donor in good health. Some libraries in this study had Jurkat cell RNA spiked in. The chain couples TRBV30 to TRBJ2-3; the match to TRBD1 covers 7 bases. Sequenced input: naive CD8+ T cells from blood, with Jurkat cell RNA spiked in. As to subset: FACS-sorted CD8+CD4-CCR7+CD45RA+ naive T cells. CDR3 protein: CAWSVPRGNTDTQYF. The CDR3 DNA is TGTGCCTGGAGTGTGCCCAGGGGGAACACAGATACGCAGTATTTT.